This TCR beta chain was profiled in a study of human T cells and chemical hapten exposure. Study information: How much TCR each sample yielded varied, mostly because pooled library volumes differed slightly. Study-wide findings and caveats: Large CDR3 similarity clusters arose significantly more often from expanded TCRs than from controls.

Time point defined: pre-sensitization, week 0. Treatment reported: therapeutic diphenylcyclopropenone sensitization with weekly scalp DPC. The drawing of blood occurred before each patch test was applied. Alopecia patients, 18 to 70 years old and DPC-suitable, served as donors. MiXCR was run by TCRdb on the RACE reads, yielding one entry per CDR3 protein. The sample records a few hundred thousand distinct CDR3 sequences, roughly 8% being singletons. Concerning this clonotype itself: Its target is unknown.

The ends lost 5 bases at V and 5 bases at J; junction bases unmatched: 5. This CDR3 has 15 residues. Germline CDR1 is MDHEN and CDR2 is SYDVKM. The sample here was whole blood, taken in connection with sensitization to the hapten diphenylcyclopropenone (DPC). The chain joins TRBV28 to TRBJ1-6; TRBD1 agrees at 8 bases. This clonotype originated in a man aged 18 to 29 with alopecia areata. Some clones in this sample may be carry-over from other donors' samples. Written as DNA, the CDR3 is TGTGCCAGCAGTCCTCACAGGGGGAATAATTCACCCCTCCACTTT. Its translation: CASSPHRGNNSPLHF.